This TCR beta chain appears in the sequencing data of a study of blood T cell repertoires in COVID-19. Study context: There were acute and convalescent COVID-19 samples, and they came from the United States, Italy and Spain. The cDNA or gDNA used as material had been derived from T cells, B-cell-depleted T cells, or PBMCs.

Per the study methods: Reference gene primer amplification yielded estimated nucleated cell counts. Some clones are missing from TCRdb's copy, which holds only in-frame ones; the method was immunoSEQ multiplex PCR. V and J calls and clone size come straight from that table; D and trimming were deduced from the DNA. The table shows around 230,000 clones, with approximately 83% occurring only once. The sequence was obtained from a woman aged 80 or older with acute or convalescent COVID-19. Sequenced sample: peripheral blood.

The CDR3, as DNA: TGTGCCAGCAGCCAAGATCCGCCCCCCGGGGAGCAGTTCTTC. Amino acid sequence: CASSQDPPPGEQFF. The V gene is TRBV4-2, the J gene TRBJ2-1; D is unclear. The CDR3 consists of 14 residues. Trimming cost V 0 bases and J 10 bases, with 13 bases left between them. Germline lookup yields CDR1 LGHNA and CDR2 YNFKEQ.